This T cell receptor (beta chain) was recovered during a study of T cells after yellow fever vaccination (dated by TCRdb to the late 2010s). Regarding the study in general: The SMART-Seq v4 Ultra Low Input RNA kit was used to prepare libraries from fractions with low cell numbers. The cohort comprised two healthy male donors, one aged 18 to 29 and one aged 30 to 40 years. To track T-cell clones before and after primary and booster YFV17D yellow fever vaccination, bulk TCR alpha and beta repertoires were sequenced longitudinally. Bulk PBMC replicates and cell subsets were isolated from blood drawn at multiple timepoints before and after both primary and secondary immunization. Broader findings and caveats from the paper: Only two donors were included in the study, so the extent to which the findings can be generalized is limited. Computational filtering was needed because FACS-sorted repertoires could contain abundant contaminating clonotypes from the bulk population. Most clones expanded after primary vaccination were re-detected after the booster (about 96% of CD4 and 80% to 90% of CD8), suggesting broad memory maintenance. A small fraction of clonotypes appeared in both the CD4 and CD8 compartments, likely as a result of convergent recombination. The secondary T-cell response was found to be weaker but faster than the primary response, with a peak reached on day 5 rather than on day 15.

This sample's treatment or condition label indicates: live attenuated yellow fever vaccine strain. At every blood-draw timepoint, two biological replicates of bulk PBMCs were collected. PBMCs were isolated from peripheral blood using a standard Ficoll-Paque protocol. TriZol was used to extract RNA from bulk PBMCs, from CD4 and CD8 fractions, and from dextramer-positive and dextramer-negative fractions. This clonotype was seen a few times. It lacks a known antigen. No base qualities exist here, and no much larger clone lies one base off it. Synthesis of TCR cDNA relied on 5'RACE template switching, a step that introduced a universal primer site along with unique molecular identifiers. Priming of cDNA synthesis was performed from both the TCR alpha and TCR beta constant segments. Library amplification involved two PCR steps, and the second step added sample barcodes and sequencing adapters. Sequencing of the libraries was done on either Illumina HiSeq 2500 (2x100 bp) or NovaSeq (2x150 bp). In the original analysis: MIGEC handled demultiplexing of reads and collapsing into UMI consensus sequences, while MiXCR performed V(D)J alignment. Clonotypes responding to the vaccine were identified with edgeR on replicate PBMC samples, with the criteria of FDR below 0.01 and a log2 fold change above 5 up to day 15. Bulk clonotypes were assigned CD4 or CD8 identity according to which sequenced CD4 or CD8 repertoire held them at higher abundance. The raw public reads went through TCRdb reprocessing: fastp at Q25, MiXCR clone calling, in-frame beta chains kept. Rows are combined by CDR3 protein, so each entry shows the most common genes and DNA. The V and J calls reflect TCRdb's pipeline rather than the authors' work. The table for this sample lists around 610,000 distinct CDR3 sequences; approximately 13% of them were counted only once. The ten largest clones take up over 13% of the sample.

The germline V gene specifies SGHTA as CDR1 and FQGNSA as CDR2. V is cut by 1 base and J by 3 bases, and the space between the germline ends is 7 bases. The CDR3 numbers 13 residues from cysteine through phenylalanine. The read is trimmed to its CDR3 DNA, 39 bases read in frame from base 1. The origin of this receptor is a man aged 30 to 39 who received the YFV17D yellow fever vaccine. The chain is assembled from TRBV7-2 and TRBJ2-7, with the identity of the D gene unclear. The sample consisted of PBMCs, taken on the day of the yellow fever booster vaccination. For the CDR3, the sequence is CASSLDRIYEQYF. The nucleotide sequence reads TGTGCCAGCAGCTTAGATAGGATCTACGAGCAGTACTTC.